This T cell receptor beta chain was identified during a study of T cell changes during pregnancy in multiple sclerosis. Method: immunoSEQ multiplex PCR; TCRdb's copy keeps in-frame clones and lacks some. This table has over 80,000 clones, just under 95% appearing once. There are 14 residues in the CDR3. V was cut by 6 bases and J by 2 bases, with 14 bases left in between. Germline V gene sequence: CDR1 MNHEY, CDR2 SVGAGI. This clone has a single count. Sample: peripheral blood, taken in the third trimester of pregnancy. This chain joins TRBV6-5 and TRBJ2-7, with a possible D match to TRBD2 (6 bases). This TCR was recovered from a female donor in good health, enrolled as a control in a pregnancy study. The chain's CDR3 is CASSSSGRTYEQYF. The CDR3 DNA reads TGTGCCAGCAGCTCGAGCGGGCGAACCTACGAGCAGTACTTC.